This passage covers 28 T cell receptor beta chains from one sample sequenced in a study of blood T cells in healthy people across ages (dated by TCRdb to the mid-2010s). The method behind the library was 5' RACE. TCRdb lists the instrument as Illumina HiSeq 2500. A second roughly 6 to 11 cycle PCR used a sample-barcoded 5' primer and a J-beta primer mix. The public reads were reprocessed in TCRdb via fastp at Q25 and MiXCR, keeping in-frame beta chains. Rows matching on CDR3 protein sequence are summarized as one entry with the most common DNA and genes. In this sample the table shows 920,000 or so distinct CDR3 sequences, more than 35% of which occur a single time. Approximately 17% of the sample rests with the top ten. Sequencing was done on a sample of blood. All receptors derive from a woman aged 55-69 years in good health.

The rearrangement uses TRBV5-1 and TRBJ1-2, with unresolved D. Looked up from germline, CDR1 is SGHRS and CDR2 is YFSETQ. The V end was cut by 0 bases, the J end by 3 bases, with 9 bases between. This CDR3 has 14 amino acids. The CDR3 loop is CASSLDVGDYGYTF. CDR3 DNA: TGCGCCAGCAGCTTGGATGTCGGCGACTATGGCTACACCTTC.

The table lists this clonotype with a few counts. This sequence joins TRBV4-2 and TRBJ2-7, with D maybe TRBD2 (6 bases). This CDR3 has 18 residues. V gave up 1 base and J gave up 1 base, with 20 bases separating them. Germline lookup yields CDR1 LGHNA and CDR2 YNFKEQ. CDR3 residues: CASSQVGGRAMNSYEQYF. The CDR3 region has the DNA TGTGCCAGCAGCCAAGTCGGGGGTAGGGCTATGAATTCCTACGAGCAGTACTTC.

A few counts support this clonotype. The V and J genes are TRBV6-5 and TRBJ2-7; tentatively, D is TRBD2 (6 bases). V was cut by 7 bases and J by 0 bases, with 16 bases left in between. Germline CDR1 and CDR2: MNHEY and SVGAGI. The CDR3 runs to 15 residues. This CDR3 is CASTPGTPSSYEQYF. CDR3 bases: TGTGCCAGCACCCCGGGGACTCCCAGCTCCTACGAGCAGTACTTC.

J is TRBJ2-1 and V is TRBV5-6; possible D gene TRBD1, 6 bases. In germline, CDR1 is SGHDT, CDR2 YYEEEE. The germline V and J ends were trimmed by 4 bases and 2 bases, with 22 bases remaining between them. The CDR3 spans 18 residues. The CDR3 is CASSPKGRGKITYNEQFF. Here the CDR3 DNA reads TGTGCCAGCAGCCCCAAGGGTAGGGGGAAAATCACCTACAATGAGCAGTTCTTC.

The chain couples TRBV7-9 to TRBJ1-2; a weak D match, TRBD1 (5 bases). The CDR3 covers 11 residues. CDR1 is SEHNR and CDR2 is FQNEAQ in the germline V gene (reference sequence). Trimming took off 5 bases at V and 10 bases at J, with 11 bases between the two ends. CDR3 region: CASSVQGLYTF. CDR3 DNA sequence: TGTGCCAGCAGCGTCCAGGGCCTCTACACCTTC.

This clonotype was seen once. The gene calls are TRBV12-3 or TRBV12-4 and TRBJ2-7; no firm D call. Trimming removed 5 bases from V and 6 bases from J, with 14 bases in between. This CDR3 region has 13 residues. The CDR3: CASSVSTDREQYF. The CDR3 region has the DNA TGTGCCAGCAGTGTAAGTACAGATCGCGAGCAGTACTTC.

This clonotype was detected only a few times. This chain uses TRBV5-1 with TRBJ2-4, with 10 bases lining up with TRBD1. J gave up 0 bases and V 3 bases, and 3 bases lay outside the gene matches. In germline, CDR1 is SGHRS, CDR2 YFSETQ. CDR3 length: 16 amino acids. CDR3 protein: CASSSRQGAAKNIQYF. The CDR3, as DNA: TGCGCCAGCAGCTCGCGACAGGGGGCAGCCAAAAACATTCAGTACTTC.

The table lists this clonotype with a few counts. The genes are TRBV7-9 and TRBJ1-2; 10 bases are shared with TRBD1. The junction had 4 bases not matched to a gene; V was cut back by 5 bases and J by 1 base. Germline V gene sequence: CDR1 SEHNR, CDR2 FQNEAQ (reference sequence). The CDR3 contains 15 residues. The CDR3 here is CASSLGQGDNYGYTF. CDR3 DNA: TGTGCCAGCAGCCTAGGACAGGGGGATAACTATGGCTACACCTTC.

The chain carries TRBV29-1 and TRBJ1-2; 7 bases are shared with TRBD1. The CDR3 runs to 13 residues. The trim removed 3 bases at V and 5 bases at J, leaving 6 bases unmatched. CDR1 and CDR2 from the germline V gene are SQVTM and ANQGSEA. The DNA for the CDR3 is TGCAGCGTTGAGCGACAGGGAGGGTATGGCTACACCTTC. It encodes CSVERQGGYGYTF.

This clonotype was observed a few times. The chain links TRBV10-3 to TRBJ2-4, with 12 bases that match TRBD1. The J call may be mistaken, given a closer DNA end match to TRBJ2-7. From germline, CDR1 is ENHRY and CDR2 SYGVKD. There are 22 residues in the CDR3. The CDR3, as DNA: TGTGCCATCAGTGGGTACGGAAAGGGACAGGGGGCTTCCCCGGGAGGGCGGTACGAGCAGTACTTC. Protein product: CAISGYGKGQGASPGGRYEQYF.

V and J are TRBV3-1 and TRBJ2-4; the D call may be TRBD1 or TRBD2 (6 bases each). V lost 2 bases to trimming and J lost 13 bases, with 27 bases between them. The CDR3 is 17 residues long. Germline assignment: CDR1 LGHDT and CDR2 YNNKEL (reference sequence). In DNA, the CDR3 is TGTGCCAGCAGCCAAAGGGACGGTAGACAGGAGCCGGGGGAGCAGTACTTC. Encoded protein: CASSQRDGRQEPGEQYF.

V usage is TRBV27 and J usage is TRBJ2-4; the match to TRBD1 covers 7 bases. J was trimmed by 14 bases and V by 6 bases; bases with no gene match: 13. Germline V lookup: CDR1 MNHEY, CDR2 SMNVEV (reference sequence). This CDR3 is built from 13 residues. CDR3 DNA sequence: TGTGCCAGCAGACGACAGGGAGACTACGAGAAGTACTTC. Amino acids: CASRRQGDYEKYF.

This clonotype was observed a few times. J is TRBJ2-7 and V is TRBV29-1; D not certain. The CDR3 spans 11 residues. The ends were cut back, 7 bases at V and 6 bases at J, with 13 bases in the middle. Germline V lookup: CDR1 SQVTM, CDR2 ANQGSEA. The CDR3 DNA follows: TGCAGCGGGGCCGAGCCTGGCGAGCAGTACTTC. Translation gives CSGAEPGEQYF.

Remarks on this clonotype: One junction end does not reproduce the germline sequence, and a read error may be involved. This chain joins TRBV9 and TRBJ2-5, with TRBD2 identical over 9 bases. Germline assignment: CDR1 SGDLS and CDR2 YYNGEE. The CDR3 is made up of 12 amino acids. DNA of the CDR3: TGTGCCAGTAGCGGATCTAGCGGGATTCAGTACTTC. Its translation: CASSGSSGIQYF.

This chain uses TRBV9 with TRBJ2-2, with 10 bases matching TRBD1. In germline, CDR1 is SGDLS, CDR2 YYNGEE. The CDR3 runs to 16 residues. Trimming cost V 2 bases and J 4 bases; bases outside gene matches: 5. The CDR3 loop is CASSVRQGAGTGELFF. In DNA, the CDR3 is TGTGCCAGCAGCGTGAGACAGGGGGCGGGCACCGGGGAGCTGTTTTTT. Complete variable domain (other parts from reference TRBV9 and TRBJ2-2): DSGVTQTPKHLITATGQRVTLRCSPRSGDLSVYWYQQSLDQGLQFLIQYYNGEERAKGNILERFSAQQFPDLHSELNLSSLELGDSALYFCASSVRQGAGTGELFFGEGSRLTVL.

The rearrangement joins TRBV3-1 to TRBJ1-1, with D perhaps TRBD1 (5 bases). The V gene lost 0 bases and the J gene lost 4 bases, with 9 bases spanning the gap. The CDR3 contains 14 residues. Germline V gives CDR1 LGHDT, CDR2 YNNKEL (reference sequence). CDR3 in amino acids: CASSQERRGTEAFF. CDR3 in DNA: TGTGCCAGCAGCCAAGAGAGAAGGGGCACTGAAGCTTTCTTT.

The chain joins TRBV27 to TRBJ2-3; a possible D gene is TRBD2 (6 bases). Germline V CDR1 and CDR2: MNHEY, SMNVEV (reference sequence). The CDR3 runs to 16 residues. V was shortened by 3 bases and J by 2 bases, with 15 bases between the two germline ends. For the CDR3, the DNA is TGTGCCAGCAGTTTGGGGACGCGGGGTCTCACAGATACGCAGTATTTT. Its translation: CASSLGTRGLTDTQYF.

Remarks on this clonotype: At one of its ends the junction is not consistent with the germline gene, which may arise from a read error. The rearrangement links TRBV20-1 to TRBJ1-1; D call uncertain. Germline V lookup: CDR1 DFQATT, CDR2 SNEGSKA (reference sequence). The CDR3 consists of 10 residues. For the CDR3, the DNA is TGCAGCGCTACGGGCACTGAAGCTTTCTTT. Its translation: CSATGTEAFF.

The V and J genes are TRBV5-5 and TRBJ2-7, with 7 bases that match TRBD1. The CDR3 spans 15 residues. With V trimmed by 6 bases and J by 5 bases, 14 bases remained unmatched. Per germline, CDR1 SGHKS and CDR2 YYEKEE (reference sequence). CDR3 nucleotide sequence: TGTGCCAGCATCACAACAGGGGCCCCTTCCCACGAGCAGTACTTC. Translating it yields CASITTGAPSHEQYF.

This clonotype was counted between two and nine times. V usage is TRBV28 and J usage is TRBJ1-2; weak D call: TRBD1 (6 bases). This CDR3 contains 13 residues. The V gene lost 7 bases and the J gene lost 7 bases, with 16 bases spanning the gap. Germline CDR1 reads MDHEN; CDR2 reads SYDVKM. CDR3 region: CASKLQGPSGYTF. CDR3 in DNA: TGTGCCAGCAAACTACAGGGTCCTAGTGGCTACACCTTC.

V gene TRBV7-9 combines with J gene TRBJ1-1; possibly TRBD1 for D (5 bases). V dropped 5 bases and J dropped 2 bases, with 15 bases sitting between them. Germline values: CDR1 SEHNR, CDR2 FQNEAQ (reference sequence). CDR3 length: 15 amino acids. CDR3 amino acids: CASSPLGGTNTEAFF. The CDR3 nucleotides read TGTGCCAGCAGCCCCCTTGGCGGGACTAACACTGAAGCTTTCTTT.

The rearrangement uses TRBV27 and TRBJ2-1; 15 bases map to TRBD2. The V segment lost 5 bases and the J segment 0 bases; nucleotides outside the gene matches: 5. In germline, CDR1 is MNHEY, CDR2 SMNVEV (reference sequence). The CDR3 has 18 residues. The CDR3 bases are TGTGCCAGCAGTCCAGGACTAGCGGGGGGGGACTCCTACAATGAGCAGTTCTTC. Residues: CASSPGLAGGDSYNEQFF.

The chain combines TRBV5-1 with TRBJ1-2; D unclear. Germline V lookup: CDR1 SGHRS, CDR2 YFSETQ. V was pared by 3 bases and J by 3 bases, with 12 bases between. The CDR3 is 14 residues long. The CDR3 is CASSWASGDYGYTF. CDR3 DNA sequence: TGCGCCAGCAGCTGGGCCAGCGGGGACTATGGCTACACCTTC.

V gene TRBV6-1 combines with J gene TRBJ1-2; 7 bases match TRBD1. V lost 4 bases and J lost 6; bases outside the gene matches: 8. CDR1 MNHNS and CDR2 SASEGT come from the germline V gene. The CDR3 spans 14 residues. CDR3 region: CASSGTGRYDGYTF. DNA of the CDR3: TGTGCCAGCAGTGGGACAGGCCGGTATGATGGCTACACCTTC.

V is TRBV5-1 and J is TRBJ2-4; the match to TRBD2 covers 8 bases. The CDR3 length is 19 residues. J was trimmed by 13 bases and V by 2 bases; bases with no gene match: 26. Germline V gene lookup returns CDR1 SGHRS and CDR2 YFSETQ. The CDR3 is CASSFLGEKAGEPFEEQYF. In nucleotides, the CDR3 is TGCGCCAGCAGCTTCTTGGGGGAGAAAGCGGGAGAGCCTTTTGAAGAGCAGTACTTC.

This clonotype was counted a few times. This sequence joins TRBV27 and TRBJ2-7; 11 bases are a match to TRBD1. V lost 5 bases and J lost 5; bases outside the gene matches: 8. This CDR3 comprises 15 residues. Germline CDR1 reads MNHEY; CDR2 reads SMNVEV (reference sequence). The CDR3 DNA follows: TGTGCCAGCAGTCCCCACCGGACAGGGGGCAACGAGCAGTACTTC. Its protein product is CASSPHRTGGNEQYF.

The chain carries TRBV2 and TRBJ2-5; 8 nucleotides line up with TRBD1. The DNA end is more similar to TRBJ2-7, so the J call may be wrong. Germline CDR1 SNHLY, CDR2 FYNNEI. This CDR3 spans 17 amino acids. The CDR3 nucleotides read TGTGCCAGCAGTGATGGGACAGGTCAACTAGGTTTGCACGAGCAGTACTTC. Translation gives CASSDGTGQLGLHEQYF.

This clonotype has just a few counts. The rearrangement joins TRBV6-5 to TRBJ2-7; the D gene is possibly TRBD2 (6 bases). Trimming left V 2 bases short and J 5 bases short, with 16 bases between. The germline gives CDR1 MNHEY, CDR2 SVGAGI. This CDR3 spans 15 amino acids. The CDR3 here is CASSYRREMYHEQYF. In nucleotides, the CDR3 is TGTGCCAGCAGTTACAGGCGGGAAATGTACCACGAGCAGTACTTC.